This TCR beta chain was identified during a study of cytomegalovirus exposure and HLA in healthy donors. Whole-study findings and limits: Owing to their indistinguishability, certain V segments, notably TRBV6-2 and TRBV6-3, were excluded.

A word on this clone: What it binds is unknown.

The ends lost 1 base at V and 10 bases at J; junction bases unmatched: 8. There are 16 residues in the CDR3. CDR1 SEHNR and CDR2 FQNEAQ come from the germline V gene (reference sequence). The study ran its PCR with 60 Vbeta and 13 Jbeta primers. Sequencing was performed with immunoSEQ multiplex PCR; in TCRdb, only in-frame clones are kept and a portion is missing. The table records 75,000 to 85,000 clones, around three quarters of them present only once. The chain is built from TRBV7-9 and TRBJ1-6; 9 nucleotides line up with TRBD1. This TCR derives from a male donor in good health and CMV-seronegative. Sequenced sample: PBMCs. Here the CDR3 reads CASSLGTGAGRSPLHF. In nucleotides, the CDR3 is TGTGCCAGCAGCTTAGGGACAGGGGCGGGTAGGTCACCCCTCCACTTT.